This note documents a single T cell receptor beta chain sequence. Its recognized antigen is unknown. Within one base of it there is no much larger clone, and no base qualities were kept. This sample was included in a study of Ad26.COV2.S vaccination and SARS-CoV-2 variants (dated by TCRdb to 2020 to 2022). Describing the broader study: Vaccine-arm donors came from COV1001, a multicentre, randomized, double-blind, placebo-controlled phase I-IIa trial of Ad26.COV2.S in healthy adults. Ad26.COV2.S was given intramuscularly at 5x10^10 or 1x10^11 viral particles, as a single shot or as two shots 56 days apart. TCRbeta repertoire sequencing was used to assess the specificity and breadth of SARS-CoV-2-reactive T cell receptors after Ad26.COV2.S vaccination. The TCR-sequenced set comprised around 30 samples: some 19 Ad26.COV2.S vaccine recipients, 5 placebo recipients and 8 SARS-CoV-2 convalescent individuals. Trial participants were randomized into five groups of five, in which low-dose or high-dose Ad26.COV2.S was given once or twice, or placebo was given on both occasions. Throughout the experiments and outcome assessment, investigators stayed blinded to trial group allocation. General conclusions and limits of the study: After vaccination, substantial breadth of spike-specific CD8+ and CD4+ T cell responses was reported. Comparing responses between vaccine doses or regimens was not something the study was powered to do. It was noted by the authors that total T cell responses may have been underestimated by the TCR breadth and depth analyses. Spike-specific TCR breadth was higher in Ad26.COV2.S recipients than in placebo recipients (P = 0.0014). Non-spike TCR breadth was comparable between vaccine and placebo recipients, consistent with the vaccine containing only spike.

The treatment or condition label corresponds to: over 15 received Ad26.COV2.S at low or high dose, single or two shots; roughly five received placebo; per-sample allocation not given. For vaccine and placebo recipients, the sequenced repertoires came from samples collected on day 63 after the first injection. Cohort 1b enrolled 20 to 30 adults aged 18-55 years at a single site in Boston, USA, between 29 July and 7 August 2020. Ad26.COV2.S consisted of a replication-incompetent adenovirus type 26 vector by which a prefusion-stabilized SARS-CoV-2 spike protein from the original Wuhan strain was expressed. TCRbeta CDR3 regions were sequenced with the immunoSEQ Assay. After extraction, genomic DNA underwent amplification by bias-controlled multiplex PCR, followed by high-throughput sequencing. On the authors' methods: To quantify the absolute abundance of every unique TCRbeta CDR3 region, sequences were collapsed and filtered. T cell fraction was estimated by normalizing TCRbeta template counts to usable DNA, which was measured by amplifying reference genes present in all nucleated cells. Repertoire TCRs were annotated as SARS-CoV-2-specific by exact matching of V gene, CDR3 amino acid sequence and J gene to a known reactive TCR set. The reference SARS-CoV-2 TCR set was derived from MIRA and filtered for enrichment in COVID-19-positive ImmuneCODE repertoires, a step that removed public or cross-reactive TCRs. Based on the MIRA antigens, annotated TCRs were further analysed at the level of specific ORF or position within ORF. Depth was the summed frequency of annotated unique rearrangements, while breadth was defined as annotated unique rearrangements over total unique productive rearrangements. TCR breadth was compared between groups using two-sided Wilcoxon rank-sum tests. TCRdb carries this immuneACCESS record with in-frame sequences only. Its versions omit some clonotypes, under half of them owing to an unresolved V gene in the studies checked, with the rest unexplained. V and J calls and clone size are given by that table; D and trimming were obtained from the DNA. A total of under 500,000 clones appear in this sample, around 92% of them only once. 1.5% to 2% of the sample is held by the ten biggest clonotypes.

CDR1 and CDR2 (ENHRY, SYGVKD) derive from the germline V gene. V trim: 10 bases; J trim: 0 bases; unmatched bases: 12. The CDR3 starts with the cysteine, ends with the phenylalanine, and has 16 residues. Just the 48-base CDR3 DNA is kept, in frame starting at base 1. The source is a person aged 18-60 years who received the Ad26.COV2.S COVID-19 vaccine or a placebo. The chain is encoded by TRBV10-3 joined to TRBJ1-5; a stretch of 7 junction bases matches TRBD1. Material: peripheral blood, obtained in a trial of Ad26.COV2.S vaccine versus placebo. The sequenced DNA is TGTGCCACCGGGGACAGTGAGCCTGTTAGCAATCAGCCCCAGCATTTT. It specifies CATGDSEPVSNQPQHF.